Here is one T cell receptor beta chain with its context. Its antigen is not known. These data are taken from a study of memory CD4+ T cells and cytomegalovirus serostatus. Study context: Of the healthy Belgian adults, 9 or 10 were CMV seropositive and about 24 seronegative. The study's findings and limits: CD4+ memory repertoires contained about 40% of the 164 reported CMV TCRbeta sequences. Median bootstrapped AUC for CMV status was approximately 0.96 originally, around 0.91 US-trained.

CDR3 length: 14 residues. The ends lost 1 base at V and 8 bases at J; junction bases unmatched: 4. Per the germline V gene, CDR1 is MDHEN and CDR2 is SYDVKM. The table came from immunoSEQ multiplex PCR; TCRdb's copy has only in-frame clones and leaves some out. The sample lists approximately 61,000 clones, about 78% seen once, with 0.5% to 0.55% in the top ten. The sort gate was single viable CD3+CD4+CD8-CD45RO+ cells for memory CD4+ T cells. CD4+ T cells were isolated by positive magnetic selection. The specimen was memory CD4+ T cells from blood. The chain employs TRBV28 and TRBJ2-1, with 8 nucleotides matching TRBD1. This receptor was obtained from an adult in good health and CMV-seronegative. Some clones in this sample may be carry-over from other donors' samples. CDR3 DNA: TGTGCCAGCAGTTTATCCGACAGGGGCTATGAGCAGTTCTTC. Translated: CASSLSDRGYEQFF.